Reported below is one T cell receptor (beta chain). Its antigen is not known. The junction does not match germline at one end; this may be a read error. Autoimmune disease history or systemic immunosuppression was exclusionary. The entry originates in a study of OX40 agonist ivuxolimab in advanced cancers. As for the study in general: Under the entry rules, prior anti-PD-1, anti-PD-L1 or anti-CTLA-4 therapy was allowed, and roughly 39% had some. Partial responses were achieved by three patients, one with hepatocellular carcinoma and two with cutaneous melanoma.

The study's findings and limits: There was clonal expansion of CD4+ and CD8+ blood T cells by week 6 at 0.1 to 3.0 mg/kg.

TCRdb's copy holds only in-frame clones and misses some; the assay was immunoSEQ multiplex PCR. This table holds about 55,000 clones, approximately 84% found once. This CDR3 comprises 13 residues. Per germline, CDR1 ENHRY and CDR2 SYGVKD. The chain combines TRBV10-3 with TRBJ2-2; 7 nucleotides align to TRBD1. This material consisted of CD4+ or CD8+ T cells sorted from blood, taken in a trial of the OX40 agonist ivuxolimab. The sequence came from an adult with an advanced solid tumor such as melanoma, head and neck, liver or kidney cancer. The CDR3 nucleotides read TGTGCCGTCAGGGACAGAAACACCGGGGAGCTGTTTTTT. Protein sequence: CAVRDRNTGELFF.